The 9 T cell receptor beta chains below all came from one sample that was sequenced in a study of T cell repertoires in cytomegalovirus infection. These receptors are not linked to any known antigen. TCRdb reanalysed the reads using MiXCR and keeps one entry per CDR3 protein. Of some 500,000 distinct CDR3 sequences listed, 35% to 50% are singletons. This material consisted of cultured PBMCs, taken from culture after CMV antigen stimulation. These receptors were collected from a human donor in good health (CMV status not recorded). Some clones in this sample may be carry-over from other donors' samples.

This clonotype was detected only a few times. The CDR3 DNA is TGTGCCAGCAGCCCCCTAGTTACGAACGGGGAGCTGTTTTTT. Its translation: CASSPLVTNGELFF. V is TRBV7-2 and J is TRBJ2-2; the D is unclear. CDR1 and CDR2 (germline): SGHTA, FQGNSA. This CDR3 has 14 amino acids. Trimming took off 5 bases at V and 7 bases at J, with 14 bases between the two ends.

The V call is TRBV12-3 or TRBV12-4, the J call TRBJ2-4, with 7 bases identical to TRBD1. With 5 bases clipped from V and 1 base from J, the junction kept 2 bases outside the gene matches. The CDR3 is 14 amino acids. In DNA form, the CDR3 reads TGTGCCAGCAGTCAACAGGGGGCCAAAAACATTCAGTACTTC. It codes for CASSQQGAKNIQYF.

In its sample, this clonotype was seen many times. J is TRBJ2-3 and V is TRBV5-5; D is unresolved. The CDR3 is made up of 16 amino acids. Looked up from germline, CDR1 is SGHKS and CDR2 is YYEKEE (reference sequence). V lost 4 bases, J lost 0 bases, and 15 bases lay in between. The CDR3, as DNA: TGTGCCAGCAGCCGCGGACGGACCCCTAGCACAGATACGCAGTATTTT. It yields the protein CASSRGRTPSTDTQYF. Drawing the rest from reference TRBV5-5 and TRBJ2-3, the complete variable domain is DAGVTQSPTHLIKTRGQQVTLRCSPISGHKSVSWYQQVLGQGPQFIFQYYEKEERGRGNFPDRFSARQFPNYSSELNVNALLLGDSALYLCASSRGRTPSTDTQYFGPGTRLTVL.

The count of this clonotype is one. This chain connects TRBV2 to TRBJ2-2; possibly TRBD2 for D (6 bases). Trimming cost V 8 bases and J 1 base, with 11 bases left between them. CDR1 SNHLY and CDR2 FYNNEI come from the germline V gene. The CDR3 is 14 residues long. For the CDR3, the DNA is TGTGCCAGCGGGGGGAGCCTGAACACCGGGGAGCTGTTTTTT. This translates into CASGGSLNTGELFF.

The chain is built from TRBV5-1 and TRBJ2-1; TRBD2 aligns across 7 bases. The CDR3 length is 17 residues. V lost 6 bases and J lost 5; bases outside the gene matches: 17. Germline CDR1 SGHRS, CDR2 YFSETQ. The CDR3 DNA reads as TGCGCCAGCACTAAGACGGCCCCCATTGGGGGGGACAATGAGCAGTTCTTC. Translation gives CASTKTAPIGGDNEQFF. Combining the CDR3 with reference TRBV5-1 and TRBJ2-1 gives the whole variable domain KAGVTQTPRYLIKTRGQQVTLSCSPISGHRSVSWYQQTPGQGLQFLFEYFSETQRNKGNFPGRFSGRQFSNSRSEMNVSTLELGDSALYLCASTKTAPIGGDNEQFFGPGTRLTVL.

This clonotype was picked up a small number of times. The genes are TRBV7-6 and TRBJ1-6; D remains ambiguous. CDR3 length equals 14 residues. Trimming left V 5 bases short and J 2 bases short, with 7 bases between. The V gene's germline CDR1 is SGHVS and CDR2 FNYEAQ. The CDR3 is CASSLDTYNSPLHF. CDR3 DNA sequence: TGTGCCAGCAGCCTAGACACCTATAATTCACCCCTCCACTTT.

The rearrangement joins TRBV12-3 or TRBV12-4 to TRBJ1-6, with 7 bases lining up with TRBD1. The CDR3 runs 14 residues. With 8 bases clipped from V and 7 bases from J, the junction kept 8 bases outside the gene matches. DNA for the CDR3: TGTGCCAGCGGGAGACAGGGAGGCAATTCACCCCTCCACTTT. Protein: CASGRQGGNSPLHF.

The CDR3 sequence is CASSYSGLGARDTEAFF. The CDR3 nucleotides are TGTGCCAGCAGTTACTCGGGTCTGGGGGCGCGGGACACTGAAGCTTTCTTT. The chain is built from TRBV6-6 and TRBJ1-1; tentatively, D is TRBD1 (6 bases). The ends were cut back, 0 bases at V and 3 bases at J, with 17 bases in the middle. The CDR3 has 17 residues. CDR1 and CDR2 (germline): MNHNY, SVGAGI (reference sequence).

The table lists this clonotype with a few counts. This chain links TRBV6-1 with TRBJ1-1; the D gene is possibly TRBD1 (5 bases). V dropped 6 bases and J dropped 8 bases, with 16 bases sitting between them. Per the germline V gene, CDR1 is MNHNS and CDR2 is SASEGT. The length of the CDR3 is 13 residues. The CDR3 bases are TGTGCCAGCAGCCGTGCCGGGACCGGCGAAGCTTTCTTT. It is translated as CASSRAGTGEAFF.